Judged by abundance, the clone carrying this T cell receptor (beta chain) is medium-sized. Antigen specificity is unknown. This sample was included in a study of PD-1 blockade in classical Hodgkin lymphoma. Turning to the study itself: Administration of nivolumab to patients was at 3 mg/kg intravenously every 2 weeks. Findings and limits, study-wide: Unlike CD8+ TCR diversity, which did not rise significantly by C4D1, CD4+ TCR diversity did. Underlying causes for the observed repertoire differences were not defined, possibly disease activity or prior therapy. Relapsed/refractory patients reportedly had lower baseline diversity than newly diagnosed patients.

With V trimmed by 4 bases and J by 4 bases, 5 bases remained unmatched. Germline V gene lookup returns CDR1 SGDLS and CDR2 YYNGEE. The CDR3 length is 15 residues. The patients all showed relapse after autologous stem cell transplantation, while their brentuximab vedotin exposure varied. Profiling relied on immunoSEQ multiplex PCR, and the TCRdb table lists in-frame clones only, not all of them. The top ten clones hold about 12% of a sample with 25,000 or so clones, around two thirds of them seen once. This sample comprised peripheral blood mononuclear cells (PBMCs), obtained before the second cycle of nivolumab. This receptor was obtained from a human donor with classical Hodgkin lymphoma. This chain uses TRBV9 with TRBJ2-2, with 9 bases aligning to TRBD1. The CDR3 coding sequence is TGTGCCAGCAGCCCAGAGACAGGGGGCACCGGGGAGCTGTTTTTT. Translated, it gives CASSPETGGTGELFF.